This T cell receptor (beta chain) emerged from a study of shared clonotypes between healthy human individuals. TCRdb keeps only in-frame clones here, not all; method: immunoSEQ multiplex PCR. The sample consists of about 1 million clones, about four fifths of them appearing once. The V end lost 6 bases, the J end lost 4 bases, and 13 bases lay between the germline ends. CDR3 length: 13 amino acids. CDR1 is MDHEN, CDR2 SYDVKM, per germline. Sequenced input: memory CD4+ T cells from PBMCs. Subset: CD45RA-negative fraction. The chain is built from TRBV28 and TRBJ2-7; D possibly corresponds to TRBD2 (6 bases). This TCR came from a man younger than 30 in good health. Some clones in this sample may be carry-over from other donors' samples. In DNA, the CDR3 is TGTGCCAGCAGCGCGGGGACGGAATACGAGCAGTACTTC. Translated: CASSAGTEYEQYF.